The rows below give T cell receptor beta chains drawn from one sample of a study of patients and donors after allogeneic stem cell transplantation. TCRdb analysed the RT-PCR reads with MiXCR anew, one entry per CDR3 protein. The sample has approximately 99,000 distinct CDR3 sequences; around 33% are singletons. The sequencing input was blood, either unsorted or a sorted T cell fraction (not recorded which). All receptors come from a human donor who was either an allogeneic HSCT recipient or a stem cell or donor lymphocyte infusion donor (not recorded which). It is not recorded whose cells these are; they may come from a transplant donor. Each CDR3 is given with its conserved first and last residue. Fields, in order: clone size, J gene, V gene, CDR3 protein. Size tells how often a clone was seen (once, few, many) or the class of an expanded clone, and some rows leave it out.

abundance: -; j_gene: TRBJ1-2; v_gene: TRBV7-9; CDR3aa: CASSFGQVRASNYGYTF
abundance: large; j_gene: TRBJ1-1; v_gene: TRBV6-1; CDR3aa: CASRDRDRVNTEAFF
abundance: -; j_gene: TRBJ1-4; v_gene: TRBV6-5; CDR3aa: CASRRKWYEKLFF
abundance: many; j_gene: TRBJ2-5; v_gene: TRBV5-1; CDR3aa: CASSLEGNSETQYF
abundance: -; j_gene: TRBJ2-1; v_gene: TRBV4-2; CDR3aa: CASSQDGGRSWEQFF
abundance: -; j_gene: TRBJ1-1; v_gene: TRBV18; CDR3aa: CASLHQGAVNTEAFF
abundance: few; j_gene: TRBJ2-4; v_gene: TRBV9; CDR3aa: CASSVGMGDIQYF
abundance: few; j_gene: TRBJ1-1; v_gene: TRBV4-2; CDR3aa: CASSQESPTGTTEAFF
abundance: few; j_gene: TRBJ2-5; v_gene: TRBV12-3/TRBV12-4; CDR3aa: CASSPLAGRGQETQYF
abundance: -; j_gene: TRBJ1-3; v_gene: TRBV19; CDR3aa: CASRSGLRNTIYF
abundance: -; j_gene: TRBJ1-3; v_gene: TRBV7-2; CDR3aa: CASSSQGGLSGNTIYF
abundance: once; j_gene: TRBJ2-1; v_gene: TRBV28; CDR3aa: CASGGRPGYNEQFF
abundance: once; j_gene: TRBJ2-3; v_gene: TRBV20-1; CDR3aa: CSAPRPSTDTQYF
abundance: -; j_gene: TRBJ1-1; v_gene: TRBV20-1; CDR3aa: CSARRQGITEAFF
abundance: few; j_gene: TRBJ1-5; v_gene: TRBV10-3; CDR3aa: CAIKSGQGDYQPQHF
abundance: -; j_gene: TRBJ1-1; v_gene: TRBV20-1; CDR3aa: CSAREIRGMNTEAFF
abundance: -; j_gene: TRBJ2-2; v_gene: TRBV4-2; CDR3aa: CASSQSRGGSNTGELFF
abundance: -; j_gene: TRBJ1-4; v_gene: TRBV27; CDR3aa: CASSREREEKLFF
abundance: few; j_gene: TRBJ1-2; v_gene: TRBV25-1; CDR3aa: CASSTLARVDGYTF
abundance: -; j_gene: TRBJ2-3; v_gene: TRBV6-2/TRBV6-3; CDR3aa: CASSFRLLYQKVTDTQYF
abundance: -; j_gene: TRBJ1-3; v_gene: TRBV29-1; CDR3aa: CSVETYSGNTIYF
abundance: -; j_gene: TRBJ2-1; v_gene: TRBV7-2; CDR3aa: CASSYHWSNRNEQFF
abundance: -; j_gene: TRBJ1-2; v_gene: TRBV3-1; CDR3aa: CASSQDHPAGYTF
abundance: few; j_gene: TRBJ2-5; v_gene: TRBV20-1; CDR3aa: CSARVVIGRETQYF
abundance: -; j_gene: TRBJ1-1; v_gene: TRBV29-1; CDR3aa: CSVVGGDNTEAFF
abundance: few; j_gene: TRBJ2-7; v_gene: TRBV20-1; CDR3aa: CSARALTPYEQYF
abundance: few; j_gene: TRBJ2-1; v_gene: TRBV6-5; CDR3aa: CASRPRVGAGLALYNEQFF
abundance: few; j_gene: TRBJ2-3; v_gene: TRBV27; CDR3aa: CASSLTGDTQYF
abundance: few; j_gene: TRBJ1-6; v_gene: TRBV20-1; CDR3aa: CSARETTAYNSPLHF
abundance: -; j_gene: TRBJ2-1; v_gene: TRBV20-1; CDR3aa: CSAETGTNNEQFF
abundance: -; j_gene: TRBJ2-7; v_gene: TRBV5-1; CDR3aa: CASSLRTSGPPYEQYF
abundance: -; j_gene: TRBJ2-1; v_gene: TRBV20-1; CDR3aa: CSARDHPMGQFF
abundance: -; j_gene: TRBJ1-2; v_gene: TRBV19; CDR3aa: CASSSRYGYTF
abundance: -; j_gene: TRBJ2-2; v_gene: TRBV5-1; CDR3aa: CASSLTSGSTGELFF
abundance: -; j_gene: TRBJ1-1; v_gene: TRBV20-1; CDR3aa: CSAREGFSEAFF
abundance: -; j_gene: TRBJ1-3; v_gene: TRBV6-5; CDR3aa: CASSPRTGPPGNTIYF
abundance: few; j_gene: TRBJ1-1; v_gene: TRBV4-2; CDR3aa: CASSRLTGNTEAFF
abundance: -; j_gene: TRBJ1-1; v_gene: TRBV6-2/TRBV6-3; CDR3aa: CASRDLTGNTEAFF
abundance: -; j_gene: TRBJ2-5; v_gene: TRBV10-2; CDR3aa: CASNPSGFYQETQYF
abundance: -; j_gene: TRBJ2-7; v_gene: TRBV15; CDR3aa: CATSRDTYDRRYEQYF
abundance: -; j_gene: TRBJ2-3; v_gene: TRBV10-3; CDR3aa: CAISEAKGVTDTQYF